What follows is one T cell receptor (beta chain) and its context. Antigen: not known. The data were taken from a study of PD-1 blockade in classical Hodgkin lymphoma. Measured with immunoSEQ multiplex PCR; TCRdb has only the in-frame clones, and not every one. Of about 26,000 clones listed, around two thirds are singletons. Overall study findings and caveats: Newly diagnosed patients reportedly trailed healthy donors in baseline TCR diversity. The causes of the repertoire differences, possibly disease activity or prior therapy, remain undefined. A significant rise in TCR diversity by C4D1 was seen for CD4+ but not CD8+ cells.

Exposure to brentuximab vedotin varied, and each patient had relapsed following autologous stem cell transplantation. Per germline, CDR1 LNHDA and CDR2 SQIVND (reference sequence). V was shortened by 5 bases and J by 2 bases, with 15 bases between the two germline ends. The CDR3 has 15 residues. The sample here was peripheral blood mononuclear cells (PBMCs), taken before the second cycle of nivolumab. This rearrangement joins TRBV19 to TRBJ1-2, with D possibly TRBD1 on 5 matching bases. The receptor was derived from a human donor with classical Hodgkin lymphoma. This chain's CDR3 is CASSPQESGNYGYTF. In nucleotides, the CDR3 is TGTGCCAGTAGTCCACAGGAAAGCGGGAACTATGGCTACACCTTC. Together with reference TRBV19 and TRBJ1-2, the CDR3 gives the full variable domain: DGGITQSPKYLFRKEGQNVTLSCEQNLNHDAMYWYRQDPGQGLRLIYYSQIVNDFQKGDIAEGYSVSREKKESFPLTVTSAQKNPTAFYLCASSPQESGNYGYTFGSGTRLTVV.